This TCR beta chain was captured by sequencing in a study of a mutant IDH1 vaccine in newly diagnosed glioma. Overall study: Vaccination began 4-6 weeks post radiotherapy alone, or with temozolomide cycles.

Time point noted: week 47, end of study. Doses comprised 300 ug of mutant IDH1 20-mer peptide each, plus topical imiquimod. Astrocytomas found in donors were new, WHO grade 3 or 4, IDH1-mutant and ATRX-lost. Note on this clone: Antigen: not known.

Sequencing used immunoSEQ multiplex PCR; TCRdb keeps in-frame clones, though not all of them. The table lists approximately 80,000 clones, approximately 75% of them singletons. This CDR3 contains 15 residues. V lost 5 bases and J lost 2, with 12 bases in between. CDR1 and CDR2 (germline): WNHNN, SYGVQD (reference sequence). The clonotype originates from a man aged 40-50 years with glioma. Sequenced here: PBMCs, sampled from a glioma patient whose treatment included an IDH1 peptide vaccine. The V gene is TRBV10-1, the J gene TRBJ1-4, with D unclear. CDR3 nucleotides: TGCGCCAGCAGTCCCTGGGGAAGCACTAATGAAAAACTGTTTTTT. Amino acid sequence: CASSPWGSTNEKLFF.